The text below deals with one T cell receptor beta chain. The data are from a study of blood T cell repertoires in COVID-19. Whole-study context: Italy, Spain and the United States were the sources of the convalescent and acute COVID-19 samples.

TCRdb's table, derived via immunoSEQ multiplex PCR, lists solely in-frame clones and lacks some. The repertoire holds around 340,000 clones, with around 83% as singletons. The CDR3 length is 14 residues. Germline V lookup: CDR1 SGHDT, CDR2 YYEEEE. The J segment lost 6 bases and the V segment lost 3 bases, leaving 6 bases of the junction unmatched. This clonotype was sampled from a man aged 25-40 years with active or convalescent COVID-19. Sequencing was carried out using peripheral blood. V is TRBV5-6 and J is TRBJ2-7; 10 positions agree with TRBD1. The CDR3 loop is CASSYRDRGTEQYF. CDR3 in DNA: TGTGCCAGCAGCTACCGGGACAGGGGAACCGAGCAGTACTTC.